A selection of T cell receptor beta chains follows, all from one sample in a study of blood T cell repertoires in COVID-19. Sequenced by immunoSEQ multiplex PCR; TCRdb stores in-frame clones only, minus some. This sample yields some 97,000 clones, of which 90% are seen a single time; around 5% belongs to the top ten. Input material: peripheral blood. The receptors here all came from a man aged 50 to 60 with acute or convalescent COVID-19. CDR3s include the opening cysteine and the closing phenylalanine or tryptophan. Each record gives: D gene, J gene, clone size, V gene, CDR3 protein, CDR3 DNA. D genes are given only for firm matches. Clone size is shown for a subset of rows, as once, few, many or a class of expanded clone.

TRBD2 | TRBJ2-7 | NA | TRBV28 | CASTTTGLALYEQYF | TGTGCCAGCACTACTACGGGACTAGCCCTTTACGAGCAGTACTTC
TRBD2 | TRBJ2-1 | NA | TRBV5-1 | CASSLGASGRWGEQFF | TGCGCCAGCAGCTTGGGGGCTAGCGGGAGATGGGGTGAGCAGTTCTTC
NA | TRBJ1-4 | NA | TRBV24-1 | CATSDNSEKLFF | TGTGCCACCAGTGACAACAGTGAAAAACTGTTTTTT
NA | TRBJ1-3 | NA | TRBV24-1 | CATSDFQGNTIYF | TGTGCCACCAGTGATTTTCAGGGAAACACCATATATTTT
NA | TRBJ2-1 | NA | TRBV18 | CASSSRAAPSYNEQFF | TGTGCCAGCTCCTCCAGGGCGGCCCCCTCCTACAATGAGCAGTTCTTC
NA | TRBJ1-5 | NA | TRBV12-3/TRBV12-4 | CASSRSNQPQHF | TGTGCCAGCAGTCGTAGCAATCAGCCCCAGCATTTT
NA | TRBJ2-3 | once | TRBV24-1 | CATSLSTDTQYF | TGTGCCACCAGCCTTAGCACAGATACGCAGTATTTT
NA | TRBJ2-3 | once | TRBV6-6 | CASSTYRRTDTQYF | TGTGCCAGCAGTACATACCGCCGCACAGATACGCAGTATTTT
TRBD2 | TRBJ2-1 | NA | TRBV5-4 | CASMGGSIHNEQFF | TGTGCCAGCATGGGCGGGAGCATACACAATGAGCAGTTCTTC
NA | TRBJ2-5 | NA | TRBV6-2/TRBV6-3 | CASSSQGGETQYF | TGTGCCAGCAGTTCACAGGGGGGGGAGACCCAGTACTTC
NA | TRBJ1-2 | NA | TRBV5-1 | CASSPAGSVNYGYTF | TGCGCCAGCAGCCCGGCGGGCAGCGTGAACTATGGCTACACCTTC
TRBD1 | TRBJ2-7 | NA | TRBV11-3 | CASSRTGGSYEQYF | TGTGCCAGCAGCCGGACAGGGGGCTCCTACGAGCAGTACTTC
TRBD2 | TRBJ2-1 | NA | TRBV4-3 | CASSPGAGGFNEQFF | TGCGCCAGCAGCCCGGGGGCGGGAGGTTTCAATGAGCAGTTCTTC
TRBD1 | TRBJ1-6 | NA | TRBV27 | CASSSGQGVSPLHF | TGTGCCAGCAGTTCTGGACAGGGCGTTTCACCCCTCCACTTT
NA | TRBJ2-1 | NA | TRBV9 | CASSVQPAGDYNEQFF | TGTGCCAGCAGCGTACAACCAGCGGGCGACTACAATGAGCAGTTCTTC
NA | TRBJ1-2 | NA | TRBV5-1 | CASSTGQSWGYTF | TGCGCCAGCAGCACAGGACAGAGCTGGGGCTACACCTTC
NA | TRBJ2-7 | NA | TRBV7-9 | CASSTDYHEQYF | TGTGCCAGCAGCACTGACTACCACGAGCAGTACTTC
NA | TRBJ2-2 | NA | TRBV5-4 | CASSPPGYDTGELFF | TGTGCCAGCAGCCCCCCGGGGTATGACACCGGGGAGCTGTTTTTT
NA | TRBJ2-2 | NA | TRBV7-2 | CASSLGQNTGELFF | TGTGCCAGCAGCCTTGGACAGAACACCGGGGAGCTGTTTTTT
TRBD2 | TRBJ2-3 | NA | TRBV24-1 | CATSGLAGNTDTQYF | TGTGCCACCAGTGGGCTAGCGGGAAACACAGATACGCAGTATTTT
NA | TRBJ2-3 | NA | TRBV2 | CASRVEWVSDTQYF | TGTGCCAGCCGGGTGGAGTGGGTTTCAGATACGCAGTATTTT
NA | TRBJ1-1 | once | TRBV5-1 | CASSLRRGFMNTEAFF | TGCGCCAGCAGCCTCCGGCGGGGGTTCATGAACACTGAAGCTTTCTTT
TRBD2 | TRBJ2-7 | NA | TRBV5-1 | CASSPLAGAGEQYF | TGCGCCAGCAGCCCATTAGCGGGAGCGGGTGAGCAGTACTTC
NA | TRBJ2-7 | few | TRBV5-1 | CASSLGQDYEQYF | TGCGCCAGCAGCTTGGGACAGGACTACGAGCAGTACTTC
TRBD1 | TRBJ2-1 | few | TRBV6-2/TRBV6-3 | CASSFTPGQGIYNEQFF | TGTGCCAGCAGTTTCACTCCGGGACAGGGTATCTACAATGAGCAGTTCTTC
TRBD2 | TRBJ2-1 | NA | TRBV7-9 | CASRTGTSGRGEFF | TGTGCCAGCAGGACCGGGACTAGCGGGAGAGGGGAGTTCTTC
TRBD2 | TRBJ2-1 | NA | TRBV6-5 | CATGQSSGNYNEQFF | TGTGCCACCGGCCAATCGAGCGGGAACTACAATGAGCAGTTCTTC
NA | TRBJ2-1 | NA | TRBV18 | CASSPKGAGEQFF | TGTGCCAGCTCACCAAAGGGTGCGGGTGAGCAGTTCTTC
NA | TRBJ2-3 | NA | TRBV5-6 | CASSWGPTDTQYF | TGTGCCAGCAGCTGGGGGCCCACAGATACGCAGTATTTT
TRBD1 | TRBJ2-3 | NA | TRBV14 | CANRPGQGTDTQYF | TGTGCCAACAGGCCCGGACAGGGCACAGATACGCAGTATTTT
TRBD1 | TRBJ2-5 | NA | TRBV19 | CASSSGTGGLTQYF | TGTGCCAGTAGTTCTGGGACAGGGGGTCTGACCCAGTACTTC
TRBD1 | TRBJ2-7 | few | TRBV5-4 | CASSLPGQGNEQYF | TGTGCCAGCAGCTTGCCGGGACAGGGAAACGAGCAGTACTTC
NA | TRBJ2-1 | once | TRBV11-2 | CASSLVMEFEQFF | TGTGCCAGCAGCTTAGTAATGGAGTTTGAGCAGTTCTTC
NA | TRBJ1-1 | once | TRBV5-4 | CASSLQGGTEAFF | TGTGCCAGCAGCTTGCAAGGGGGCACTGAAGCTTTCTTT
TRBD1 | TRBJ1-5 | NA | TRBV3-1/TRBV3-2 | CASSHRSGTGSLGNQPQHF | TGTGCCAGCAGCCACCGTTCCGGGACAGGGTCCTTAGGCAATCAGCCCCAGCATTTT
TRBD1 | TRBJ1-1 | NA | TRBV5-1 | CASSAGQGWTEAFF | TGCGCCAGCAGCGCGGGACAGGGGTGGACTGAAGCTTTCTTT